A selection of T cell receptor beta chains follows, all from one sample in a study of CXCR3-negative and CXCR3-positive naive CD8 T cells. After re-calling the 5' RACE reads, TCRdb lists one entry per CDR3 protein, DNA absent. The sample holds over 100,000 distinct CDR3 sequences. Sample: naive CXCR3- CD8+ T cells from blood. The receptor source for this set is a human donor in good health. Some clones in this sample may be carry-over from other donors' samples. Both conserved end residues are part of each CDR3. The order of the fields is J gene, V gene, CDR3 protein.

j_gene: TRBJ1-1
v_gene: TRBV29-1
CDR3aa: CSVVNWGGEAFF

j_gene: TRBJ1-1
v_gene: TRBV7-9
CDR3aa: CASCRGNTEAFF

j_gene: TRBJ2-7
v_gene: TRBV20-1
CDR3aa: CSAYRDRVRYKQYF

j_gene: TRBJ1-1
v_gene: TRBV7-9
CDR3aa: CASSHRGVTEAFF

j_gene: TRBJ2-7
v_gene: TRBV5-1
CDR3aa: CASSLSPSGPYEQYF

j_gene: TRBJ2-2
v_gene: TRBV18
CDR3aa: CASSRSRGGNTGELFF

j_gene: TRBJ2-5
v_gene: TRBV9
CDR3aa: CASSVVADQETQYF

j_gene: TRBJ2-2
v_gene: TRBV20-1
CDR3aa: CSARRLAGGPGTGELFF

j_gene: TRBJ1-5
v_gene: TRBV15
CDR3aa: CATSNPAGLSVRNQPQHF

j_gene: TRBJ2-7
v_gene: TRBV6-2/TRBV6-3
CDR3aa: CASTGLAGGQNYEQYF

j_gene: TRBJ2-5
v_gene: TRBV25-1
CDR3aa: CASSEPAGETQYF

j_gene: TRBJ2-7
v_gene: TRBV7-9
CDR3aa: CASSPRGAVEQYF

j_gene: TRBJ2-7
v_gene: TRBV27
CDR3aa: CASSYPGTGTDYEQYF

j_gene: TRBJ1-6
v_gene: TRBV4-3
CDR3aa: CASSHLDRDNSPLHF

j_gene: TRBJ1-1
v_gene: TRBV7-9
CDR3aa: CASSYGGWVEAFF

j_gene: TRBJ2-1
v_gene: TRBV20-1
CDR3aa: CSARDWLAGGYNEQFF

j_gene: TRBJ2-3
v_gene: TRBV28
CDR3aa: CASSLSGQGDTQYF

j_gene: TRBJ2-5
v_gene: TRBV7-9
CDR3aa: CASRRTSGRGETQYF

j_gene: TRBJ2-1
v_gene: TRBV20-1
CDR3aa: CSANGLADNEQFF

j_gene: TRBJ2-3
v_gene: TRBV7-8
CDR3aa: CASSLALVGSREDTQYF

j_gene: TRBJ1-5
v_gene: TRBV28
CDR3aa: CASTGLNQPQHF

j_gene: TRBJ2-1
v_gene: TRBV4-3
CDR3aa: CASSQERLDDEQFF

j_gene: TRBJ1-5
v_gene: TRBV20-1
CDR3aa: CSAREAGNQPQHF

j_gene: TRBJ2-2
v_gene: TRBV6-6
CDR3aa: CASSSTSGGAYGTGELFF

j_gene: TRBJ2-7
v_gene: TRBV12-3/TRBV12-4
CDR3aa: CASSPAWGEQYF

j_gene: TRBJ2-1
v_gene: TRBV13
CDR3aa: CASSLGLAYEQFF

j_gene: TRBJ2-5
v_gene: TRBV28
CDR3aa: CASSPLSETSGGEETQYF

j_gene: TRBJ2-5
v_gene: TRBV7-3
CDR3aa: CASSQTGGGETQYF

j_gene: TRBJ2-1
v_gene: TRBV4-2
CDR3aa: CASSQVRGGSANEQFF

j_gene: TRBJ1-1
v_gene: TRBV9
CDR3aa: CASSPNRVRVLSTEAFF

j_gene: TRBJ2-7
v_gene: TRBV6-2/TRBV6-3
CDR3aa: CASSYGTTYEQYF

j_gene: TRBJ2-7
v_gene: TRBV29-1
CDR3aa: CSAVAGGGEQYF

j_gene: TRBJ1-2
v_gene: TRBV28
CDR3aa: CASSLRGNYGYTF

j_gene: TRBJ2-5
v_gene: TRBV6-5
CDR3aa: CASSPAVDRETQYF

j_gene: TRBJ2-7
v_gene: TRBV29-1
CDR3aa: CSVEYRPYEQYF

j_gene: TRBJ2-5
v_gene: TRBV20-1
CDR3aa: CSAGVTGGRLWAQYF

j_gene: TRBJ1-5
v_gene: TRBV6-4
CDR3aa: CASSDTGQGPQHF

j_gene: TRBJ2-7
v_gene: TRBV29-1
CDR3aa: CSVEGPGQRDYEQYF

j_gene: TRBJ2-7
v_gene: TRBV13
CDR3aa: CASSVRGYEQYF

j_gene: TRBJ2-1
v_gene: TRBV6-5
CDR3aa: CASSYSIMFGSRVGYNEQFF

j_gene: TRBJ2-7
v_gene: TRBV29-1
CDR3aa: CSVGTSGRYEQYF

j_gene: TRBJ2-5
v_gene: TRBV5-1
CDR3aa: CASRESGGNTPVETQYF